These 18 T cell receptor beta chains were sequenced from one sample in a study of CD8 T cells in Susac syndrome (dated by TCRdb to the late 2010s). Library generation was performed with the immunoSEQ multiplex PCR assay. RNA was extracted using the RNeasy kit, and roughly 0.5 to 1 ug of the RNA was reverse transcribed with random hexamers. In TCRdb, the public reads were trimmed at Q25 with fastp and aligned with MiXCR, with productive beta chains retained. Duplicate CDR3 protein sequences are folded into a single record with the most common DNA and genes. The sample profile shows about 200,000 distinct CDR3 sequences; roughly 96% of them were found once. The ten largest clones take up around 0.085% of the sample. The specimen sequenced was CD4+ T cells from PBMCs. Receptors originate from a human donor with multiple sclerosis.

The J gene is TRBJ2-5, the V gene TRBV7-2; D not resolved. Germline CDR1 and CDR2: SGHTA and FQGNSA. V lost 6 bases to trimming and J lost 4 bases, with 6 bases between them. The CDR3 consists of 11 residues. The CDR3 loop reads CASRASETQYF. Here the CDR3 DNA reads TGTGCCAGCAGGGCATCAGAGACCCAGTACTTC. Based on the CDR3 plus reference TRBV7-2 and TRBJ2-5, the full variable domain is GAGVSQSPSNKVTEKGKDVELRCDPISGHTALYWYRQSLGQGLEFLIYFQGNSAPDKSGLPSDRFSAERTGGSVSTLTIQRTQQEDSAVYLCASRASETQYFGPGTRLLVL.

CDR3 in DNA: TGCGCCAGCAGCCCAGGCGTAGAGAGGGACATTCAGTACTTC. This translates into CASSPGVERDIQYF. The gene calls are TRBV5-1 and TRBJ2-4, with a possible D match to TRBD2 (5 bases). V shed 4 bases and J shed 8 bases, with 16 bases lying between them. The CDR3 spans 14 residues. Germline CDR1 reads SGHRS; CDR2 reads YFSETQ.

The rearrangement links TRBV19 to TRBJ2-1; TRBD2 matches 10 bases. The V and J ends lost 5 bases and 8 bases, in that order; junction bases with no gene match: 15. The CDR3 spans 17 residues. CDR1 is LNHDA, CDR2 SQIVND, per germline (reference sequence). DNA for the CDR3: TGTGCCAGTAGTCCTCGGCGAGCGGGAGGGCTCAGCCATGAGCAGTTCTTC. This codes for CASSPRRAGGLSHEQFF. Using reference TRBV19 and TRBJ2-1 for the parts outside the CDR3, the full variable domain is DGGITQSPKYLFRKEGQNVTLSCEQNLNHDAMYWYRQDPGQGLRLIYYSQIVNDFQKGDIAEGYSVSREKKESFPLTVTSAQKNPTAFYLCASSPRRAGGLSHEQFFGPGTRLTVL.

On this clonotype itself: This CDR3 fails to terminate in the conserved phenylalanine or tryptophan, so it likely reflects a read error. The rearrangement links TRBV6-6 to TRBJ2-5, with 9 bases aligning to TRBD1. The junction had 10 bases not matched to a gene; V was cut back by 6 bases and J by 5 bases. There are 15 residues in the CDR3. CDR1 is MNHNY and CDR2 is SVGAGI in the germline V gene (reference sequence). DNA of the CDR3: TGTGCCAGCAGACGAAGACAGGGGGGGGCTGAGACCCAGTACTTG. Its translation is CASRRRQGGAETQYL.

The rearrangement joins TRBV5-1 to TRBJ2-1; D is possibly TRBD1 or TRBD2 (5 bases each). The CDR3 covers 14 residues. V lost 3 bases to trimming and J lost 7 bases, with 14 bases between them. Germline V CDR1 and CDR2: SGHRS, YFSETQ. The CDR3 DNA reads as TGCGCCAGCAGCTACGGGGCCGTTGGTAATGAGCAGTTCTTC. Translating it yields CASSYGAVGNEQFF.

The gene calls are TRBV24-1 and TRBJ1-1; 7 bases map to TRBD1. The germline V gene has CDR1 KGHDR and CDR2 SFDVKD. The CDR3 runs to 14 residues. V was pared by 4 bases and J by 12 bases, with 13 bases of the junction left unmatched. CDR3 in amino acids: CATSEKGAFGKTFF. The CDR3 DNA is TGTGCCACCAGTGAAAAGGGGGCTTTTGGGAAGACTTTCTTT.

This sequence joins TRBV30 and TRBJ2-3; D is possibly TRBD2 (5 bases). Deletions cut 3 bases from V and 8 bases from J, with 9 bases between. This CDR3 has 11 amino acids. CDR1 is GTSNPN and CDR2 is SVGIG in the germline V gene (reference sequence). The CDR3 sequence is CAWRGAGTQYF. The CDR3 nucleotides read TGTGCCTGGAGGGGCGCGGGTACGCAGTATTTT.

The chain carries TRBV15 and TRBJ2-2; D may be TRBD2 (6 bases). Trimming pared 5 bases from V and 1 base from J, leaving 11 bases between. Germline CDR1 and CDR2: LNHNV and YYDKDF (reference sequence). The CDR3 sequence is 15 residues long. This CDR3 is CATSLRDLNTGELFF. As DNA, the CDR3 is TGTGCCACCAGCCTCCGGGACTTGAACACCGGGGAGCTGTTTTTT.

The chain carries TRBV27 and TRBJ2-6; TRBD2 is a possible D gene (6 bases). CDR1 is MNHEY and CDR2 is SMNVEV in the germline V gene (reference sequence). The CDR3 spans 16 residues. V was cut by 3 bases and J by 2 bases, with 11 bases left in between. The CDR3 sequence: CASSFYSGPGANVLTF. The CDR3 DNA reads as TGTGCCAGCAGTTTCTATAGCGGACCTGGGGCCAACGTCCTGACTTTC.

V is TRBV2 and J is TRBJ2-7, with D hard to call. The CDR3 length is 13 residues. Trimming took 4 bases from V and 6 from J, leaving 13 bases between them. Germline loops: CDR1 SNHLY, CDR2 FYNNEI. The CDR3, as DNA: TGTGCCAGCAGTGTCGATCGGGTATCCGAGCAGTACTTC. It encodes CASSVDRVSEQYF.

In DNA form, the CDR3 reads TGTGCCACCAGCAGAGCGGGGGGGCGGCTTCAAGAGACCCAGTACTTC. Amino acid sequence: CATSRAGGRLQETQYF. V gene TRBV15 combines with J gene TRBJ2-5; the match to TRBD2 covers 8 bases. The CDR3 length is 16 residues. V lost 1 base, J lost 2 bases, and 6 bases stayed unmatched. From germline, CDR1 is LNHNV and CDR2 YYDKDF (reference sequence). The variable domain in full, with the rest retrieved from reference TRBV15 and TRBJ2-5, is DAMVIQNPRYQVTQFGKPVTLSCSQTLNHNVMYWYQQKSSQAPKLLFHYYDKDFNNEADTPDNFQSRRPNTSFCFLDIRSPGLGDTAMYLCATSRAGGRLQETQYFGPGTRLLVL.

This chain connects TRBV4-2 to TRBJ2-3, with D maybe TRBD2 (5 bases). V lost 5 bases and J lost 1, with 10 bases in between. CDR1 and CDR2 (germline): LGHNA, YNFKEQ. The CDR3 consists of 14 residues. In DNA form, the CDR3 reads TGTGCCAGCAGCGGCCTAGCCCGCACAGATACGCAGTATTTT. As protein: CASSGLARTDTQYF.

The J gene is TRBJ1-6, the V gene TRBV6-1, with 9 bases fitting TRBD1. Germline CDR1 reads MNHNS; CDR2 reads SASEGT. V shed 6 bases and J 7 bases; nucleotides not matched to a gene: 4. This CDR3 contains 14 residues. CDR3 residues: CASRGTGQNSPLHF. DNA for the CDR3: TGTGCCAGCAGAGGGACAGGGCAAAATTCACCCCTCCACTTT.

CDR3 region: CATSRGPDRGHYTEAFF. DNA for the CDR3: TGTGCCACCAGCAGGGGACCGGACAGGGGGCATTACACTGAAGCTTTCTTT. The rearrangement joins TRBV15 to TRBJ1-1, with 11 bases identical to TRBD1. The CDR3 is 17 residues long. Losses at the gene ends were 3 bases for V and 3 bases for J; bases not matched to a gene: 9. Germline V gene data show CDR1 as LNHNV and CDR2 as YYDKDF (reference sequence). Together with reference TRBV15 and TRBJ1-1, the CDR3 gives the full variable domain: DAMVIQNPRYQVTQFGKPVTLSCSQTLNHNVMYWYQQKSSQAPKLLFHYYDKDFNNEADTPDNFQSRRPNTSFCFLDIRSPGLGDTAMYLCATSRGPDRGHYTEAFFGQGTRLTVV.

The chain links TRBV3-1 to TRBJ2-7; D may be TRBD2 (5 bases). The V gene lost 4 bases and the J gene lost 5 bases, with 9 bases spanning the gap. CDR3 size: 12 residues. The germline gives CDR1 LGHDT, CDR2 YNNKEL (reference sequence). CDR3 bases: TGTGCCAGCAGCCTCTTAGCGAACGAGCAGTACTTC. Its protein is CASSLLANEQYF.

The chain has TRBV20-1 and TRBJ2-5, with D maybe TRBD2 (7 bases). Germline V gene lookup returns CDR1 DFQATT and CDR2 SNEGSKA (reference sequence). Trimming stripped 1 base from V and 3 bases from J, with 15 bases between. The CDR3 has 15 amino acids. CDR3 protein: CSARAHQGREETQYF. For the CDR3, the DNA is TGCAGTGCTAGAGCGCATCAGGGGAGGGAAGAGACCCAGTACTTC.

The V call is TRBV9, the J call TRBJ2-1; D is ambiguous. CDR3 length: 13 amino acids. Germline CDR1 reads SGDLS; CDR2 reads YYNGEE. Trimming took off 2 bases at V and 6 bases at J, with 9 bases between the two ends. CDR3 coding DNA: TGTGCCAGCAGCGTCGAACTGGGCAATGAGCAGTTCTTC. It codes for CASSVELGNEQFF.

The gene calls are TRBV7-3 and TRBJ2-7; no clear D. This CDR3 spans 13 amino acids. Per the germline V gene, CDR1 is SGHTA and CDR2 is FQGTGA. V lost 1 base, J lost 2 bases, and 6 bases lay in between. The DNA of the CDR3 is TGTGCCAGCAGCTTAAAACCGACCTACGAGCAGTACTTC. Amino acids: CASSLKPTYEQYF. The full variable domain, completed using reference TRBV7-3 and TRBJ2-7, is GAGVSQTPSNKVTEKGKYVELRCDPISGHTALYWYRQSLGQGPEFLIYFQGTGAADDSGLPNDRFFAVRPEGSVSTLKIQRTERGDSAVYLCASSLKPTYEQYFGPGTRLTVT.